The source of this T cell receptor beta chain is a study of regulatory T cells in long-lasting Graves disease. Construction of the TCR beta libraries employed iRepertoire HTBI primers in conjunction with Arm-PCR of CDR3 regions. TCRdb reanalysed the multiplex PCR reads using MiXCR and keeps one entry per CDR3 protein. The data hold approximately 440,000 distinct CDR3 sequences, with 15% to 20% observed a single time. Documented time point: newly diagnosed GD, antithyroid drugs for less than 3 months. Following extraction of RNA from PBMCs, that RNA was used to make the TCR library. V shed 6 bases and J shed 2 bases, with 10 bases lying between them. In germline, CDR1 is SNHLY, CDR2 FYNNEI. This CDR3 region has 14 residues. This clonotype was observed at least ten times. This sample also appeared in a second study, on T cells in Graves' hyperthyroidism and ophthalmopathy. From that second work: Onset of ophthalmopathy came a median about 6.5 months after the model predicted it.

The sequence came from a man in his forties or fifties with Graves disease. The sample here was peripheral blood mononuclear cells (PBMCs), taken at new diagnosis, from a patient treated with antithyroid drugs. This sequence joins TRBV2 and TRBJ2-2; a possible D gene is TRBD2 (6 bases). The CDR3 sequence: CASREGLNTGELFF. The DNA of the CDR3 is TGTGCCAGCAGGGAGGGACTCAACACCGGGGAGCTGTTTTTT. The whole variable domain, remainder taken from reference TRBV2 and TRBJ2-2, is EPEVTQTPSHQVTQMGQEVILRCVPISNHLYFYWYRQILGQKVEFLVSFYNNEISEKSEIFDDQFSVERPDGSNFTLKIRSTKLEDSAMYFCASREGLNTGELFFGEGSRLTVL.